This T cell receptor (beta chain) was captured in a study of breast tumors, draining lymph nodes, adjacent tissues. Study-wide points: Tumor repertoires ranked between lymph nodes and nontumor tissue in diversity, with V and J gene preferences. Data only fit, rather than demonstrated, lymph node origin of most tumor T cells. Compared with basal-like, luminal-like tumors shared significantly more repertoire with nontumor tissue.

This clonotype was detected ten times or more. Its antigen remains unidentified. Germline-derived CDR1 and CDR2 are SNHLY and FYNNEI. The CDR3 has 13 amino acids. With 9 bases removed from V and 0 bases from J, the gap between germline ends came to 12 bases. Via MiXCR, TCRdb re-called the multiplex PCR reads, giving one row per CDR3 protein. Among around 70,000 distinct CDR3 sequences listed, over 40% were seen once. The clonotype originates from a female donor with breast cancer. Some clones in this sample may be carry-over from other donors' samples. The sequencing sample was made of breast tumor tissue. This chain joins TRBV2 and TRBJ2-7; unclear D gene. The CDR3 loop is CASTKGPSYEQYF. The CDR3 DNA reads as TGTGCCAGTACCAAGGGTCCCTCCTACGAGCAGTACTTC.